This T cell receptor beta chain emerged from a study of cytomegalovirus exposure and HLA in healthy donors (dated by TCRdb to 2016 to 2017). For the wider study: According to an earlier analysis of a few hundred of the donors, about 179 million T cells yielded roughly 100 million unique TCR beta sequences and 276 Gb of sequence data. Among roughly 400 genotyped donors of the cohort, an average of about 220,000 unique TCR beta nucleotide sequences was sequenced per donor, of which 15% to 20% were non-productive. Every repertoire in the discovery cohort had been generated on one and the same sequencing platform. HLA typing covered class I and class II loci at four-digit resolution. To decide whether each TCR beta V gene segment behaved as functional or pseudogenic, an earlier analysis of over 500 of the donors relied on high-throughput TCR beta sequencing. A later analysis re-examined previously published TCR beta repertoires from 500 to 700 donors and added high-resolution HLA genotyping to investigate patterns of TCR occurrence. In a later genetic analysis, genome-wide SNP genotypes for about 55% of the roughly 700 donors were used, and that subset was treated as a discovery cohort. Donor age, sex, ethnicity and CMV serostatus were compiled alongside the repertoire data. An early release that covered more than 550 HLA-typed donors contained approximately 300 gigabases of sequencing data and tens of millions of unique TCR sequences. Typing coverage varied by locus: about 629-630 donors for A, B, C, DRB1 and DQB1; approximately 560 for DQA1; nearly 610 for DPA1; 400 to 480 for DPB1. Besides the first cohort of 550 to 750 subjects, a separate validation cohort made up of over 95 different subjects was used. In the later analysis, no new phenotypic data were used to find candidate immune exposures; instead, reliance was placed on TCR beta sequences and their occurrence across donors. The study combined high-throughput TCR immunosequencing, statistical association of individual TCRs with disease status, and machine learning to predict cytomegalovirus infection status. A handful of DR-DQ haplotypes were handled as single units for association and clustering because linkage in the cohort was strong. Of the 300 to 500 genotyped donors, 70% to 90% were placed in the genetic ancestry cluster associated with self-reported Caucasian donors. The study used immunosequencing to profile the T cell repertoires of hundreds of subjects and linked those repertoires to cytomegalovirus serostatus. The study was designed to test whether signatures of past pathogen exposure could be identified by cataloging public T cell receptors.

Receptors were amplified or captured by the immunoSEQ multiplex PCR assay. A mixture of 60 forward primers for TCR Vbeta segments and 13 reverse primers for TCR Jbeta segments was used in the multiplex PCR. Amplification of the CDR3 region of rearranged TCR beta genes was performed with a multiplex PCR assay on genomic DNA. Amplified TCR beta libraries were sequenced as 87-base-pair reads on the Illumina HiSeq System. Under the source paper's analysis protocol: Across the 500 to 750 repertoires, a later analysis counted 80 million or so unique TCR beta chains, about 10 million of which were shared by at least two donors. Raw reads were error-corrected and collapsed into unique sequences by a nearest-neighbor algorithm in which closely related sequences were merged to remove PCR and sequencing errors. Alignment of CDR3 sequences to IMGT reference sequences was used to assign V, D and J gene segments. Each retained sequence needed at least a six-nucleotide match to both a V gene segment and a J gene segment. Rearrangements were called productive when the CDR3 lacked stop codons and stayed in frame with V and J; all others were non-productive. Following IMGT convention, CDR3 was defined as the stretch from the second conserved V-encoded cysteine up to the conserved J-encoded phenylalanine. Sequences without an unambiguous match to a single V gene segment were excluded from the earlier analysis of 450 to 750 of the donors. In an earlier analysis of several hundred of the donors, V segments were called functional above 56.7% productive rearrangements and were called segregating when the between-donor standard deviation exceeded 5%. To diagnose cytomegalovirus status from the catalog of TCR beta chain sequences, a statistical classification framework was built. In a later analysis, V and J genes were assigned by comparing TCR nucleotide sequences against IMGT/GENE-DB human TR gene sequences. The TCRdist pipeline was used in a later analysis to assign CDR3 sequences and most-parsimonious VDJ recombination scenarios. A later analysis defined each TCR beta chain by its CDR3 amino acid sequence plus V-gene family, and excluded reads lacking a unique V-gene family. As a way to deal with suspected cross-contamination and a sequencing artifact, a later analysis dropped roughly 600 nucleotide sequences that were highly shared and had low generation probability. A later analysis calculated a clonal expansion index for each public chain from normalized within-repertoire ranks of inferred template counts. A later analysis computed generation probabilities with a VDJ recombination model fitted to out-of-frame rearrangements, and checked the results against IGoR. In a later analysis, hypergeometric tests were used to score TCR-TCR, TCR-HLA and TCR-CMV co-occurrence, with a repertoire-size bias correction applied to TCR pairs. In a later analysis, false discovery rates were estimated by permuting HLA or CMV assignments 20 times. In a later analysis, co-occurring TCRs were grouped using DBSCAN, and TCRdist sequence similarity was added for clustering within HLA-allele-positive subsets. Repertoires with fewer than 30,000 or more than 120,000 public chains, plus five repertoires with anomalous nucleotide sharing, were excluded from co-occurrence clustering. Held by TCRdb, this immuneACCESS table contains in-frame sequences only and omits some clones. Under half of the omission traces to an unresolved V gene where checked; the cause of the rest is unknown. That table is the source of V, J and clone size, and D and trimming were worked out from the DNA. This sample lists fewer than 80,000 clones; about three quarters were detected once. The ten largest clonotypes hold about 23% of the sample.

On this clone itself: No cognate antigen has been identified for it. The sample holds no much larger clone one base away, and base qualities are not on file.

Results the study describes overall, beyond this receptor: Broadly in line with IMGT annotations, most TCR beta V segments showed up in productive rearrangements about 87% or about 30% of the time in an earlier analysis of around 600 of the donors. In this cohort, only TCR beta chains were sequenced, and detectable features were limited by the absence of alpha or paired-chain data. The only immune exposure information available for the cohort was CMV serostatus. At a false discovery rate of 0.05, a later analysis linked 15,000 to 20,000 TCR beta sequences to specific HLA alleles. Because counts were too low, 15 or so rarely observed V segments, including chromosome 9 orphons, were excluded from the earlier analysis of 587 of the donors. A total of some 180 TCR beta chains were listed by the study as associated with cytomegalovirus. A cluster of highly shared sequence variants was judged likely to represent a technical artifact of the sequencing pipeline. The presence/absence analyses assumed that sequencing depth was roughly uniform across donors, and that assumption may not be true. Most CMV-associated TCR beta chains appeared to be HLA-restricted in a later analysis, and the HLA associations seemed to be driven largely by CMV exposure. Compared with the roughly 670-donor mean, donors in an Asian-associated ancestry cluster had fewer N-insertions in productive TCRs, according to a later genetic analysis. According to a later analysis, TCR association rates differed among HLA loci, with DRB1 alleles showing the most associated TCRs and HLA-C alleles showing the fewest. In a later genetic analysis, a missense DCLRE1C variant was associated with V-gene and J-gene trimming of TCR beta chains, and the association was replicated in an independent cohort. In vitro tests confirmed that a few of the cytomegalovirus-associated TCR beta chains recognize cytomegalovirus antigens. According to a later analysis, parvovirus B19, influenza, CMV and Epstein-Barr virus appeared linked to several top co-occurrence clusters. Some IMGT-functional V segments, including TRBV6-2 and TRBV6-3, could not be told apart with the 87-base-pair reads, so those segments were excluded. Linkage disequilibrium might explain the correlated functional status among segregating V segments, but an unknown experimental factor could not be excluded. In a later analysis, HLA-associated TCR beta chains showed more clonal expansion and lower generation probabilities than non-associated chains that were equally common. Cytomegalovirus status was reported to be diagnosed by the classifier with high specificity and sensitivity in both the original and validation cohorts. Most TCR sequences were seen in very few donors, while some public TCRs were found in many individuals. A further reported finding was that TCR beta sequences accurately predicted the HLA-A and HLA-B alleles for most subjects in the first cohort. According to the authors, the approach could potentially be generalized to other disease states and immunological phenotypes. Because HLA typing was missing for some donors at each locus, association tests included only the typed subset. When HLA alleles, especially DR and DQ, strongly co-occurred, attributing TCR associations to individual alleles was difficult.

After removal of 6 bases from V and 4 bases from J, the junction retains 12 bases not matched to a gene. The CDR3 runs 16 residues from the cysteine to the phenylalanine. The only DNA kept is the CDR3, 48 bases in frame from the first base. CDR1 MNHNY and CDR2 SVGAGI were looked up in the germline V gene (reference sequence). In total, about 650 healthy bone marrow donors made up the cohort. Cohort members were all nominally healthy when sampled, although unrecorded immune exposures were likely present. The donor tested CMV seropositive, placing the donor among the roughly 300 seropositive members of the cohort. Every donor gave a peripheral blood sample, and the peripheral blood mononuclear cells from that sample were used for TCR beta sequencing. Genomic DNA extraction from the blood cell samples was performed with the Qiagen DNeasy Blood Extraction Kit.

The sequence is built from TRBV6-6 and TRBJ1-1, with TRBD1 matching 9 junction bases. Sequenced material: PBMCs. The source of this sequence is a man between 50 and 59 years old in good health and CMV-seropositive. The nucleotide sequence reads as follows: TGTGCCAGCAGCCAATTACAGGGGGCATTAGCCACTGAAGCTTTCTTT. Translation gives CASSQLQGALATEAFF.